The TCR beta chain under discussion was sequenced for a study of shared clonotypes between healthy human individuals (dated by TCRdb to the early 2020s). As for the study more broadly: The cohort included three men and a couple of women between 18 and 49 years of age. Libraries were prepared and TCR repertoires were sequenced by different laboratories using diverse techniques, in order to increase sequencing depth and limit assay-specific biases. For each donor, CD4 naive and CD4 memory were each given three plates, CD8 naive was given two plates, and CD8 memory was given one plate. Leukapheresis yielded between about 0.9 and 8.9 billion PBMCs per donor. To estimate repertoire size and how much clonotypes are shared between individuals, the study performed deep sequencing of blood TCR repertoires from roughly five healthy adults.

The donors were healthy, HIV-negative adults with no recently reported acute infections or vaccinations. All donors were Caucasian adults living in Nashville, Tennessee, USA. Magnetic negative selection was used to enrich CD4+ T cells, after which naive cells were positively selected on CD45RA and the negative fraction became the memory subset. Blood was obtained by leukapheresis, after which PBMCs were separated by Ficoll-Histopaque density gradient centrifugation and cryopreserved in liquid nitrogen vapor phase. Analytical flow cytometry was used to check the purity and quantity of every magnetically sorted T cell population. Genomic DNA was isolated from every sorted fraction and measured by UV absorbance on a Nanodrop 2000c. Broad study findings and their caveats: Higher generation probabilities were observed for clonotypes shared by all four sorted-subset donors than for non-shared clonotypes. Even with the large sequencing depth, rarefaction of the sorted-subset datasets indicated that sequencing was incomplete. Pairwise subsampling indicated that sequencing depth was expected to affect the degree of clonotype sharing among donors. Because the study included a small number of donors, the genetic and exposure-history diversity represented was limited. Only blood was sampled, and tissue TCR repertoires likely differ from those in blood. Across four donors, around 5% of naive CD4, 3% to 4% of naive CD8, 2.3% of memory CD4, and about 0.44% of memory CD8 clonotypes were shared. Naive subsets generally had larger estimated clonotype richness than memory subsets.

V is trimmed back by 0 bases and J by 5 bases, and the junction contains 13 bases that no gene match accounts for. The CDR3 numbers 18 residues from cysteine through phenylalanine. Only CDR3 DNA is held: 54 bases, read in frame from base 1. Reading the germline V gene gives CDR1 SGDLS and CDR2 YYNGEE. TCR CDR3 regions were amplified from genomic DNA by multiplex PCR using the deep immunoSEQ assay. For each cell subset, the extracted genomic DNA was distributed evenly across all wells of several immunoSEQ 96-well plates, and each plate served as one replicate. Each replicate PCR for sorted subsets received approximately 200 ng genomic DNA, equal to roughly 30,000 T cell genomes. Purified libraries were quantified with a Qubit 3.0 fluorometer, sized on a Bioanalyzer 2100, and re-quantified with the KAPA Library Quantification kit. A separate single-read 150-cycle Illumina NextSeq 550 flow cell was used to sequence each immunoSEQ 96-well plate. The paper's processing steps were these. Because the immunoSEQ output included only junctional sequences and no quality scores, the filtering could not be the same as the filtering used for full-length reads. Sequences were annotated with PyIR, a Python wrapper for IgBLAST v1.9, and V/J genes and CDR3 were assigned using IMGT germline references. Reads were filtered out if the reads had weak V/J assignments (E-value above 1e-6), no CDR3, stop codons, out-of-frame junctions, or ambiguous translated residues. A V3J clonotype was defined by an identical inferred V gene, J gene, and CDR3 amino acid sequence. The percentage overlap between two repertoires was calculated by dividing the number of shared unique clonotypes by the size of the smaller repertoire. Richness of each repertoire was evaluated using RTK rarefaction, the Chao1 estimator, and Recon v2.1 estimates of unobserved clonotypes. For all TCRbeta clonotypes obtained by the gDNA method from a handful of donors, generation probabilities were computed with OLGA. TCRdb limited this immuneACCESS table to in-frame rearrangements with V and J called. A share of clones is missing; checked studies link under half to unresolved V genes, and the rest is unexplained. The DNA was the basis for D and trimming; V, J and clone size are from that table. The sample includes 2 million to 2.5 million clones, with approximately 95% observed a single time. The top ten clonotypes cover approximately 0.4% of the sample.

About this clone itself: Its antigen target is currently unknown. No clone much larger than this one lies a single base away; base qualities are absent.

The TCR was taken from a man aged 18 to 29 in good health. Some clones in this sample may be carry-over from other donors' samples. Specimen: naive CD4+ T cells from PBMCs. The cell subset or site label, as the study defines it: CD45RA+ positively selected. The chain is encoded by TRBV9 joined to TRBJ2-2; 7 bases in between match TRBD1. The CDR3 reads CASSVATGQALGTGELFF. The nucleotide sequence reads TGTGCCAGCAGCGTAGCTACAGGACAGGCGTTAGGGACCGGGGAGCTGTTTTTT.